This passage covers 2 T cell receptor beta chains from one sample sequenced in a study of blood T cell repertoires in COVID-19. Measured with immunoSEQ multiplex PCR; TCRdb has only the in-frame clones, and not every one. The table lists more than 250,000 clones, around 89% of them singletons. The sequenced sample consisted of PBMCs or T cells enriched from blood (not recorded which). The receptors come from a woman aged 18-35 years with acute COVID-19.

The rearrangement links TRBV28 to TRBJ2-1; TRBD2 matches 13 bases. CDR1 and CDR2 (germline): MDHEN, SYDVKM. V dropped 4 bases and J dropped 15; count of bases not matched to a gene: 15. This CDR3 is 16 amino acids long. CDR3 nucleotides: TGTGCCAGCAGTTCCAGACTAGCGGGAGGCCCGGTCTATACGTTCTTC. Protein product: CASSSRLAGGPVYTFF.

The rearrangement joins TRBV10-1 to TRBJ2-1; the match to TRBD2 covers 11 bases. V lost 7 bases, J lost 2 bases, and 4 bases stayed unmatched. The germline V gene encodes CDR1 WNHNN and CDR2 SYGVQD (reference sequence). The CDR3 is 15 residues long. This CDR3 reads CASNSGRAPYNEQFF. Written as DNA, the CDR3 is TGCGCCAGCAATAGCGGGAGGGCCCCCTACAATGAGCAGTTCTTC.